This is a list of T cell receptor beta chains from one sample in a study of T cells after yellow fever vaccination. MiXCR, run by TCRdb on the 5' RACE reads, gives a single entry per CDR3 protein. This sample yields roughly 250,000 distinct CDR3 sequences, of which 10% to 15% are seen a single time; about 0.51% belongs to the top ten. Sequences were derived from CD4+ T cells sorted from PBMCs, sampled 45 days after the yellow fever booster vaccination. These receptors came from a man aged 25-45 years who received the YFV17D yellow fever vaccine. Both conserved end residues are part of each CDR3. Each record gives: CDR3 length, V gene, D gene, J gene, clone size, CDR3 protein, CDR3 DNA. The D gene is left open where the match is weak. The listing skips clone size in some rows; elsewhere it reads once, few, many or a size class.

len: 14; v_gene: TRBV5-6; d_gene: NA; j_gene: TRBJ2-5; abundance: few; CDR3aa: CASSRQRGEETQYF; CDR3nt: TGTGCCAGCAGCCGACAGCGTGGGGAGGAGACCCAGTACTTC
len: 15; v_gene: TRBV7-2; d_gene: NA; j_gene: TRBJ2-5; abundance: NA; CDR3aa: CASSSRVRNQETQYF; CDR3nt: TGTGCCAGCAGTTCCCGAGTGAGAAACCAAGAGACCCAGTACTTC
len: 13; v_gene: TRBV20-1; d_gene: TRBD1; j_gene: TRBJ2-7; abundance: NA; CDR3aa: CSARPGQGLEQYF; CDR3nt: TGCAGTGCTAGACCCGGACAGGGGCTCGAGCAGTACTTC
len: 14; v_gene: TRBV7-2; d_gene: TRBD2; j_gene: TRBJ2-2; abundance: NA; CDR3aa: CARAGPTNTGELFF; CDR3nt: TGTGCCAGAGCGGGACCTACGAACACCGGGGAGCTGTTTTTT
len: 17; v_gene: TRBV5-1; d_gene: NA; j_gene: TRBJ2-1; abundance: few; CDR3aa: CASSLGHRADSYNEQFF; CDR3nt: TGCGCCAGCAGCTTGGGACATAGAGCGGACTCCTACAATGAGCAGTTCTTC
len: 14; v_gene: TRBV29-1; d_gene: TRBD1; j_gene: TRBJ2-7; abundance: few; CDR3aa: CSVWDRASSYEQYF; CDR3nt: TGCAGCGTTTGGGACAGGGCAAGCTCCTACGAGCAGTACTTC
len: 16; v_gene: TRBV5-6; d_gene: NA; j_gene: TRBJ2-2; abundance: NA; CDR3aa: CASSLVGSRTGGELFF; CDR3nt: TGTGCCAGCAGCCTTGTGGGGAGTCGAACAGGCGGGGAGCTGTTTTTT
len: 11; v_gene: TRBV5-1; d_gene: NA; j_gene: TRBJ1-4; abundance: few; CDR3aa: CASSGGEKLFF; CDR3nt: TGCGCCAGCAGTGGGGGTGAAAAACTGTTTTTT
len: 13; v_gene: TRBV7-8; d_gene: NA; j_gene: TRBJ2-1; abundance: NA; CDR3aa: CASSLQRNNEQFF; CDR3nt: TGTGCCAGCAGCTTACAGCGCAACAATGAGCAGTTCTTC
len: 14; v_gene: TRBV6-1; d_gene: TRBD1; j_gene: TRBJ1-1; abundance: few; CDR3aa: CASRRARGDTEAFF; CDR3nt: TGTGCCAGCAGGCGAGCCAGGGGGGACACTGAAGCTTTCTTT
len: 13; v_gene: TRBV12-3/TRBV12-4; d_gene: NA; j_gene: TRBJ2-7; abundance: NA; CDR3aa: CASMAGVPYKQYF; CDR3nt: TGTGCCAGCATGGCAGGGGTCCCCTACAAGCAGTACTTC
len: 14; v_gene: TRBV20-1; d_gene: NA; j_gene: TRBJ1-6; abundance: few; CDR3aa: CSAKSTGFNSPLHF; CDR3nt: TGCAGTGCGAAATCCACAGGGTTTAATTCACCCCTCCACTTT
len: 16; v_gene: TRBV6-5; d_gene: NA; j_gene: TRBJ2-2; abundance: few; CDR3aa: CASSYGSGLSSGELFF; CDR3nt: TGTGCCAGCAGTTACGGATCCGGATTGTCGTCCGGGGAGCTGTTTTTT
len: 15; v_gene: TRBV29-1; d_gene: NA; j_gene: TRBJ2-6; abundance: few; CDR3aa: CSVSDGDPGANVLTF; CDR3nt: TGCAGCGTGTCCGACGGGGACCCTGGGGCCAACGTCCTGACTTTC
len: 16; v_gene: TRBV5-5; d_gene: TRBD1; j_gene: TRBJ2-3; abundance: once; CDR3aa: CASSLAQTGGTDTQYF; CDR3nt: TGTGCCAGCAGCTTGGCCCAGACAGGGGGCACAGATACGCAGTATTTT
len: 16; v_gene: TRBV6-2/TRBV6-3; d_gene: TRBD1; j_gene: TRBJ2-3; abundance: NA; CDR3aa: CASSPGPGQGKVTQYF; CDR3nt: TGTGCCAGCAGTCCAGGACCGGGACAGGGGAAGGTGACGCAGTATTTT
len: 14; v_gene: TRBV7-2; d_gene: NA; j_gene: TRBJ2-2; abundance: few; CDR3aa: CASRRKGSPGELFF; CDR3nt: TGTGCCAGCAGAAGAAAAGGGTCCCCCGGGGAGCTGTTTTTT
len: 13; v_gene: TRBV29-1; d_gene: TRBD1; j_gene: TRBJ2-7; abundance: NA; CDR3aa: CSVVTGFSYEQYF; CDR3nt: TGCAGCGTCGTGACAGGGTTCTCCTACGAGCAGTACTTC
len: 14; v_gene: TRBV7-9; d_gene: NA; j_gene: TRBJ2-7; abundance: few; CDR3aa: CASSSKGFTYEQYF; CDR3nt: TGTGCCAGCAGCTCAAAGGGGTTCACCTACGAGCAGTACTTC
len: 18; v_gene: TRBV12-3/TRBV12-4; d_gene: TRBD1; j_gene: TRBJ2-5; abundance: NA; CDR3aa: CASSTRIIGTGGMETQYF; CDR3nt: TGTGCCAGCAGTACCCGGATAATCGGGACAGGGGGAATGGAGACCCAGTACTTC
len: 12; v_gene: TRBV20-1; d_gene: NA; j_gene: TRBJ1-2; abundance: many; CDR3aa: CSASRQSAGYTF; CDR3nt: TGCAGTGCTAGCAGGCAGTCGGCGGGCTACACCTTC
len: 15; v_gene: TRBV5-1; d_gene: NA; j_gene: TRBJ1-1; abundance: NA; CDR3aa: CASSLVQSGSTEAFF; CDR3nt: TGCGCCAGCAGCTTGGTCCAGTCCGGGAGCACTGAAGCTTTCTTT
len: 15; v_gene: TRBV2; d_gene: TRBD1; j_gene: TRBJ2-1; abundance: few; CDR3aa: CASSVTGSSYNEQFF; CDR3nt: TGTGCCAGCAGTGTGACAGGGAGCTCCTACAATGAGCAGTTCTTC
len: 12; v_gene: TRBV6-2/TRBV6-3; d_gene: NA; j_gene: TRBJ2-2; abundance: few; CDR3aa: CASSRSAGELFF; CDR3nt: TGTGCCAGCAGTAGAAGTGCCGGGGAGCTGTTTTTT
len: 16; v_gene: TRBV4-3; d_gene: TRBD2; j_gene: TRBJ2-5; abundance: NA; CDR3aa: CASSPGLAGSQETQYF; CDR3nt: TGCGCCAGCAGCCCGGGACTAGCGGGATCCCAAGAGACCCAGTACTTC
len: 17; v_gene: TRBV4-3; d_gene: NA; j_gene: TRBJ2-1; abundance: NA; CDR3aa: CASSHPPGSSSYNEQFF; CDR3nt: TGCGCCAGCAGCCACCCCCCCGGGAGTAGCTCCTACAATGAGCAGTTCTTC
len: 15; v_gene: TRBV5-5; d_gene: NA; j_gene: TRBJ2-3; abundance: NA; CDR3aa: CASSFMTSFSDTQYF; CDR3nt: TGTGCCAGCAGCTTCATGACTAGTTTCTCCGATACGCAGTATTTT
len: 12; v_gene: TRBV19; d_gene: NA; j_gene: TRBJ1-5; abundance: NA; CDR3aa: CASSMGGQPQHF; CDR3nt: TGTGCCAGTAGTATGGGTGGTCAGCCCCAGCATTTT
len: 13; v_gene: TRBV27; d_gene: NA; j_gene: TRBJ1-5; abundance: NA; CDR3aa: CASRVGGNQPQHF; CDR3nt: TGTGCCAGCAGGGTGGGAGGCAATCAGCCCCAGCATTTT
len: 12; v_gene: TRBV5-5; d_gene: NA; j_gene: TRBJ2-1; abundance: few; CDR3aa: CASSLLSREQFF; CDR3nt: TGTGCCAGCAGCTTGCTTAGCCGGGAGCAGTTCTTC
len: 14; v_gene: TRBV5-1; d_gene: NA; j_gene: TRBJ2-7; abundance: few; CDR3aa: CASSFLGDSYEQYF; CDR3nt: TGCGCCAGCAGCTTCCTAGGTGATTCCTACGAGCAGTACTTC
len: 15; v_gene: TRBV5-1; d_gene: TRBD2; j_gene: TRBJ2-3; abundance: NA; CDR3aa: CASSLAGTSGDSQYF; CDR3nt: TGCGCCAGCAGCTTGGCCGGGACTAGCGGGGATTCGCAGTATTTT
len: 15; v_gene: TRBV20-1; d_gene: TRBD1; j_gene: TRBJ2-7; abundance: NA; CDR3aa: CSASKPGGLSYEQYF; CDR3nt: TGCAGTGCTAGTAAACCAGGGGGTCTATCCTACGAGCAGTACTTC
len: 12; v_gene: TRBV20-1; d_gene: TRBD2; j_gene: TRBJ2-3; abundance: few; CDR3aa: CSVQRELNTQYF; CDR3nt: TGCAGTGTTCAGCGGGAGTTGAATACGCAGTATTTT
len: 15; v_gene: TRBV29-1; d_gene: TRBD2; j_gene: TRBJ2-7; abundance: NA; CDR3aa: CSVAPGLAGGDEQYF; CDR3nt: TGCAGCGTTGCCCCGGGACTAGCGGGAGGGGACGAGCAGTACTTC
len: 19; v_gene: TRBV7-2; d_gene: TRBD2; j_gene: TRBJ2-4; abundance: few; CDR3aa: CASSLPGLAGGRAKNIQYF; CDR3nt: TGTGCCAGCAGCTTACCGGGACTAGCGGGAGGGCGGGCCAAAAACATTCAGTACTTC
len: 13; v_gene: TRBV7-6; d_gene: NA; j_gene: TRBJ1-5; abundance: many; CDR3aa: CASSLAGGQPQHF; CDR3nt: TGTGCCAGCAGCTTAGCGGGTGGTCAGCCCCAGCATTTT
len: 15; v_gene: TRBV19; d_gene: TRBD1; j_gene: TRBJ2-7; abundance: few; CDR3aa: CATRDPGGEYHEQYF; CDR3nt: TGTGCCACCCGAGACCCAGGGGGCGAGTACCACGAGCAGTACTTC
len: 15; v_gene: TRBV19; d_gene: TRBD1; j_gene: TRBJ2-7; abundance: few; CDR3aa: CASSSGTVLPSEQYF; CDR3nt: TGTGCCAGTAGTTCGGGGACAGTGCTACCCAGCGAGCAGTACTTC
len: 17; v_gene: TRBV5-8; d_gene: NA; j_gene: TRBJ2-2; abundance: NA; CDR3aa: CASSPPGRSLGTGELFF; CDR3nt: TGTGCCAGCAGCCCCCCGGGGCGAAGCTTAGGCACCGGGGAGCTGTTTTTT
len: 14; v_gene: TRBV7-2; d_gene: TRBD1; j_gene: TRBJ2-7; abundance: few; CDR3aa: CASSLGQGTTQQYF; CDR3nt: TGTGCCAGCAGCTTAGGACAGGGTACGACACAGCAGTACTTC
len: 12; v_gene: TRBV29-1; d_gene: NA; j_gene: TRBJ2-7; abundance: few; CDR3aa: CSVLVKSYEQYF; CDR3nt: TGCAGCGTACTGGTGAAGTCCTACGAGCAGTACTTC
len: 15; v_gene: TRBV7-2; d_gene: NA; j_gene: TRBJ2-1; abundance: NA; CDR3aa: CASSLGLVGGTEQFF; CDR3nt: TGTGCCAGCAGCTTAGGACTAGTTGGTGGGACTGAGCAGTTCTTC
len: 14; v_gene: TRBV4-3; d_gene: TRBD2; j_gene: TRBJ2-7; abundance: NA; CDR3aa: CASSQLAGSYEQYF; CDR3nt: TGCGCCAGCAGCCAACTAGCGGGTTCCTACGAGCAGTACTTC
len: 17; v_gene: TRBV10-3; d_gene: TRBD2; j_gene: TRBJ2-3; abundance: NA; CDR3aa: CAISPGTSGIGTDTQYF; CDR3nt: TGTGCCATCAGTCCCGGGACTAGCGGGATAGGGACAGATACGCAGTATTTT
len: 14; v_gene: TRBV20-1; d_gene: TRBD2; j_gene: TRBJ2-7; abundance: few; CDR3aa: CSAHSGSQTYEQYF; CDR3nt: TGCAGTGCTCATAGCGGGAGCCAGACCTACGAGCAGTACTTC
len: 14; v_gene: TRBV5-4; d_gene: TRBD1; j_gene: TRBJ2-5; abundance: few; CDR3aa: CASSLGDRSETQYF; CDR3nt: TGTGCCAGCAGCTTGGGGGACAGGTCAGAGACCCAGTACTTC
len: 16; v_gene: TRBV5-6; d_gene: TRBD1; j_gene: TRBJ2-5; abundance: many; CDR3aa: CASSSLRQGKQETQYF; CDR3nt: TGTGCCAGCAGTTCACTTCGACAGGGGAAACAAGAGACCCAGTACTTC
len: 13; v_gene: TRBV12-3/TRBV12-4; d_gene: NA; j_gene: TRBJ1-2; abundance: NA; CDR3aa: CASSLAGRGGYTF; CDR3nt: TGTGCCAGCAGTTTAGCCGGCAGGGGAGGCTACACCTTC
len: 14; v_gene: TRBV20-1; d_gene: TRBD2; j_gene: TRBJ2-2; abundance: NA; CDR3aa: CSASTTSVPGELFF; CDR3nt: TGCAGTGCTAGTACGACTAGCGTGCCCGGGGAGCTGTTTTTT
len: 15; v_gene: TRBV7-2; d_gene: TRBD2; j_gene: TRBJ2-5; abundance: NA; CDR3aa: CASSGTSGSFETQYF; CDR3nt: TGTGCCAGCAGCGGGACTAGCGGGAGTTTTGAGACCCAGTACTTC
len: 15; v_gene: TRBV2; d_gene: TRBD2; j_gene: TRBJ2-1; abundance: few; CDR3aa: CASSEQRETYNEQFF; CDR3nt: TGTGCCAGCAGTGAGCAGCGGGAAACTTACAATGAGCAGTTCTTC